The TCR beta chain under discussion was sequenced for a study of T cell changes during pregnancy in multiple sclerosis. The germline V and J ends were trimmed by 5 bases and 0 bases, with 12 bases remaining between them. CDR1 is LGHNA and CDR2 is YNFKEQ in the germline V gene. CDR3 length: 15 amino acids. Assay: immunoSEQ multiplex PCR; the TCRdb copy retains only in-frame clones and omits some. Among more than 25,000 clones listed, roughly 89% were seen once. This TCR was recovered from a female donor with multiple sclerosis, enrolled in a pregnancy study. The sequences come from CD8+ T cells from peripheral blood mononuclear cells, collected in the first trimester of pregnancy. The chain links TRBV4-2 to TRBJ2-3; possible D gene TRBD1, 6 bases. The CDR3 reads CASSEGDPSTDTQYF. In nucleotides, the CDR3 is TGTGCCAGCAGCGAGGGGGATCCTAGCACAGATACGCAGTATTTT.